Following are 11 T cell receptor beta chains from one sample sequenced in a study of blood T cell repertoires in COVID-19. Generated by immunoSEQ multiplex PCR, the TCRdb table keeps only in-frame clones and is missing some. The sample yields fewer than 500,000 clones, about nine tenths seen once. Sample: PBMCs or T cells enriched from blood (not recorded which). These receptor sequences come from a woman younger than 30 who had recovered from COVID-19.

This clone was detected once. This chain links TRBV27 with TRBJ1-1, with D possibly matching TRBD1 (5 bases). The CDR3 runs to 14 residues. CDR1 is MNHEY, CDR2 SMNVEV, per germline (reference sequence). V lost 3 bases to trimming and J lost 0 bases, with 8 bases between them. The DNA for the CDR3 is TGTGCCAGCAGTTTTACAGGAGTGAACACTGAAGCTTTCTTT. Its translation is CASSFTGVNTEAFF.

This clone was found once. The DNA of the CDR3 is TGTGCCCTCACGGGTCGGGACAGGGTCGTTTTCAGCAATCAGCCCCAGCATTTT. Its protein is CALTGRDRVVFSNQPQHF. The chain has TRBV2 and TRBJ1-5, with 9 bases fitting TRBD1. The junction had 18 bases not matched to a gene; V was cut back by 11 bases and J by 1 base. This CDR3 spans 18 amino acids. Per the germline V gene, CDR1 is SNHLY and CDR2 is FYNNEI.

The chain carries TRBV30 and TRBJ1-2, with unresolved D. The ends were cut back, 4 bases at V and 7 bases at J, with 16 bases in the middle. Germline assignment: CDR1 GTSNPN and CDR2 SVGIG (reference sequence). The CDR3 loop spans 13 amino acids. The CDR3 nucleotides are TGTGCCTGGACGATGGCCGGGGTCGGTGGCTACACCTTC. Encoded protein: CAWTMAGVGGYTF.

This clone was counted many times. The CDR3 loop reads CASSSSIAGGSYEQYF. The CDR3 DNA is TGTGCCAGCAGTTCGTCTATAGCGGGGGGCTCCTACGAGCAGTACTTC. This chain joins TRBV5-4 and TRBJ2-7, with 10 positions matching TRBD2. The CDR3 is 16 residues long. Germline assignment: CDR1 SGHNT and CDR2 YYREEE (reference sequence). V lost 5 bases and J lost 0; bases outside the gene matches: 8.

This clone was observed once. V gene TRBV30 combines with J gene TRBJ1-6; no reliable D call. CDR1 and CDR2 (germline): GTSNPN, SVGIG (reference sequence). CDR3 length: 16 amino acids. Trimming shortened V by 0 bases and J by 6 bases, and 15 bases separated the two germline ends. The CDR3 coding sequence is TGTGCCTGGAGTGTAACCCTCCGGGTGGGTAATTCACCCCTCCACTTT. Protein sequence: CAWSVTLRVGNSPLHF.

The chain links TRBV19 to TRBJ1-1; tentatively, D is TRBD1 (5 bases). The CDR3 has 14 residues. Trimming removed 3 bases from V and 3 bases from J, with 11 bases in between. Germline V lookup: CDR1 LNHDA, CDR2 SQIVND (reference sequence). CDR3 amino acids: CASSISGTYTEAFF. CDR3 DNA: TGTGCCAGTAGTATTAGTGGGACTTACACTGAAGCTTTCTTT.

This sequence joins TRBV18 and TRBJ2-3, with a weak D call TRBD2 (7 bases). CDR1 and CDR2 (germline): KGHSH, LQKENI. This CDR3 is built from 13 residues. The V end was cut by 7 bases, the J end by 3 bases, with 11 bases between. The chain's CDR3 is CASLQGGTDTQYF. The CDR3 bases are TGTGCCAGCTTACAGGGAGGGACAGATACGCAGTATTTT.

The rearrangement uses TRBV5-1 and TRBJ2-2; 8 positions agree with TRBD1. Trimming cost V 0 bases and J 5 bases; bases outside gene matches: 3. Germline V gene sequence: CDR1 SGHRS, CDR2 YFSETQ. This CDR3 is built from 15 residues. The CDR3 sequence is CASSLGTGRTGELFF. As DNA, the CDR3 is TGCGCCAGCAGCTTGGGGACAGGGAGGACCGGGGAGCTGTTTTTT.

This clone was recorded a few times. The V and J genes are TRBV7-6 and TRBJ2-7, with a tentative D call TRBD1 (6 bases). Germline V gene sequence: CDR1 SGHVS, CDR2 FNYEAQ. The CDR3 has 13 residues. V was shortened by 3 bases and J by 2 bases, with 8 bases between the two germline ends. The CDR3 DNA reads as TGTGCCAGCAGCTTCGGACAGACCTACGAGCAGTACTTC. Encoded protein: CASSFGQTYEQYF.

This chain uses TRBV6-5 with TRBJ1-6, with a tentative D call TRBD1 (5 bases). Trimming shortened V by 2 bases and J by 8 bases, and 16 bases separated the two germline ends. The CDR3 covers 16 residues. From germline, CDR1 is MNHEY and CDR2 SVGAGI. DNA for the CDR3: TGTGCCAGCAGTTACGCCCTTCCAGGGATGGATTCACCCCTCCACTTT. Translated, it gives CASSYALPGMDSPLHF.

The V call is TRBV10-3, the J call TRBJ1-1, with 8 bases aligning to TRBD1. The CDR3 is made up of 14 amino acids. Germline loops: CDR1 ENHRY, CDR2 SYGVKD. V gave up 2 bases and J gave up 4 bases; unmatched junction bases: 3. Here the CDR3 DNA reads TGTGCCATCAGTGAGACAGGGGGGAGCACTGAAGCTTTCTTT. This sequence encodes CAISETGGSTEAFF.